The present T cell receptor (beta chain) was sequenced within a study of tumor and adjacent non-tumor tissue in lung cancer. This clonotype occurred once. Relative to the germline gene, one junction end is altered; a read error may explain this. This CDR3 has 15 amino acids. Germline loops: CDR1 SGHRS, CDR2 YFSETQ. TCRbeta libraries were built with three rounds of nested PCR, modified from ARM-PCR. From the multiplex PCR reads, TCRdb called clonotypes with MiXCR, one entry per CDR3 protein. The sample records about 200,000 distinct CDR3 sequences, about 76% being singletons. No cell sorting was done before RNA was extracted from the tissue.

The clonotype was recovered from a man in his 60s with non-small cell lung cancer. What was sequenced was lung tumor tissue. This chain uses TRBV5-1 with TRBJ2-2, with D maybe TRBD1 (7 bases). The CDR3 DNA follows: TGCGCCAGCACCAGGGGGGCGGTGGACACCGGGGAACTGTTTTTT. Its protein is CASTRGAVDTGELFF.